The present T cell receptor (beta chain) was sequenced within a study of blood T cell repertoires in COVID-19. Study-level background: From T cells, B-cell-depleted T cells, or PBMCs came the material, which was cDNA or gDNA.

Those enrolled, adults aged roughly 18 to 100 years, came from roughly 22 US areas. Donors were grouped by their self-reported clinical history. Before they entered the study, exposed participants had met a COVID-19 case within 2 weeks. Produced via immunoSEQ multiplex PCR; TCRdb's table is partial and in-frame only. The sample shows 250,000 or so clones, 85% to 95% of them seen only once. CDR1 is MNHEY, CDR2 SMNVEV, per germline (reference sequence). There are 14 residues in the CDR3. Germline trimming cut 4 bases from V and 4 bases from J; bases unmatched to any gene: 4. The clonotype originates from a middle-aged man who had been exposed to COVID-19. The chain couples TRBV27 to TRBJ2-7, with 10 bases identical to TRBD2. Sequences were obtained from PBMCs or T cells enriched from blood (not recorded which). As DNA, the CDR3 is TGTGCCAGCAGTTCTAGCGGGAGCACATACGAGCAGTACTTC. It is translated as CASSSSGSTYEQYF.